This T cell receptor beta chain emerged from a study of blood T cell repertoires in COVID-19. Overall study context: Samples taken during acute and convalescent COVID-19 were collected in the United States, Italy and Spain.

This clone was counted only a few times. As handled by the study authors: Using reference gene primer amplification, nucleated cell counts were estimated. Only in-frame clones appear in the TCRdb table, and some are missing; sequencing was by immunoSEQ multiplex PCR. V, J and clone size derive from that table, while D and trimming were established from the DNA sequence. The sample shows 70,000 or so clones, under 95% of them seen only once. The J segment lost 10 bases and the V segment lost 2 bases, leaving 0 bases of the junction unmatched. The length of the CDR3 is 14 residues. The V gene's germline CDR1 is SGHTA and CDR2 FQGTGA.

The chain links TRBV7-3 to TRBJ1-6; 12 bases are a match to TRBD1. The sample taken for sequencing was peripheral blood. This receptor was taken from a human donor in a cohort sampled during active COVID-19. CDR3 coding DNA: TGTGCCAGCAGCTTAGGGACAGGGGGCTCACCCCTCCACTTT. Protein product: CASSLGTGGSPLHF.